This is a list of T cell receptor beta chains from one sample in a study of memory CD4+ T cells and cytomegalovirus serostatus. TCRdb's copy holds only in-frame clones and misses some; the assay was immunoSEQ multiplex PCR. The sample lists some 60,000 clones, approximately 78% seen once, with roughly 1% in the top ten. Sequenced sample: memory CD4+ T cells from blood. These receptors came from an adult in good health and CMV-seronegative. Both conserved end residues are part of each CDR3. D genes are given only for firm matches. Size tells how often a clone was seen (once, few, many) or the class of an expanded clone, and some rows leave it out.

CDR3 protein: CAAYGTGDTEAFF
CDR3 DNA: TGTGCCGCTTACGGGACAGGCGATACTGAAGCTTTCTTT
V gene: TRBV18
J gene: TRBJ1-1
D gene: TRBD1
clone size: .

CDR3 protein: CASSSTDSTDTQYF
CDR3 DNA: TGCGCCAGCAGCTCAACAGATAGCACAGATACGCAGTATTTT
V gene: TRBV5-1
J gene: TRBJ2-3
D gene: .
clone size: few

CDR3 protein: CASPADSSTYNEQFF
CDR3 DNA: TGCGCCAGCCCCGCGGACAGCTCGACCTACAATGAGCAGTTCTTC
V gene: TRBV23-1
J gene: TRBJ2-1
D gene: .
clone size: .

CDR3 protein: CASSLDSGGSSGYTF
CDR3 DNA: TGCGCCAGCAGCTTAGATTCAGGGGGGAGTAGTGGCTACACCTTC
V gene: TRBV5-1
J gene: TRBJ1-2
D gene: TRBD1
clone size: .

CDR3 protein: CSVEIGDNQPQHF
CDR3 DNA: TGCAGCGTTGAAATAGGGGACAATCAGCCCCAGCATTTT
V gene: TRBV29-1
J gene: TRBJ1-5
D gene: .
clone size: few

CDR3 protein: CASRLDWNTGELFF
CDR3 DNA: TGTGCCAGCAGACTCGACTGGAACACCGGGGAGCTGTTTTTT
V gene: TRBV6-5
J gene: TRBJ2-2
D gene: .
clone size: .

CDR3 protein: CASSLDQPSSGELFF
CDR3 DNA: TGTGCCAGCAGTTTAGACCAGCCGTCCTCCGGGGAGCTGTTTTTT
V gene: TRBV6-1
J gene: TRBJ2-2
D gene: .
clone size: .

CDR3 protein: CASKPPSFGGVRTAKNIQYF
CDR3 DNA: TGTGCCAGCAAACCCCCCTCTTTTGGGGGAGTGCGGACGGCCAAAAACATTCAGTACTTC
V gene: TRBV28
J gene: TRBJ2-4
D gene: .
clone size: .

CDR3 protein: CASSHHGSNQPQHF
CDR3 DNA: TGTGCCAGCAGTCACCACGGTAGCAATCAGCCCCAGCATTTT
V gene: TRBV27
J gene: TRBJ1-5
D gene: .
clone size: .

CDR3 protein: CASSGDVRGEKLFF
CDR3 DNA: TGTGCCAGTAGTGGGGACGTCCGAGGTGAAAAACTGTTTTTT
V gene: TRBV19
J gene: TRBJ1-4
D gene: .
clone size: once

CDR3 protein: CAWSPGTSGYTF
CDR3 DNA: TGTGCCTGGAGTCCCGGGACCTCTGGCTACACCTTC
V gene: TRBV30
J gene: TRBJ1-2
D gene: .
clone size: few

CDR3 protein: CASSLTPGETQYF
CDR3 DNA: TGTGCCAGCAGCTTAACCCCAGGGGAGACCCAGTACTTC
V gene: TRBV7-3
J gene: TRBJ2-5
D gene: .
clone size: .

CDR3 protein: CASSSAEPTDTQYF
CDR3 DNA: TGCGCCAGCAGCTCAGCGGAGCCCACAGATACGCAGTATTTT
V gene: TRBV5-1
J gene: TRBJ2-3
D gene: .
clone size: .

CDR3 protein: CASHRGAGNSPLHF
CDR3 DNA: TGTGCCAGTCACAGGGGGGCGGGTAATTCACCCCTCCACTTT
V gene: TRBV28
J gene: TRBJ1-6
D gene: TRBD1
clone size: .

CDR3 protein: CAWSRIGTGSDSPLHF
CDR3 DNA: TGTGCCTGGAGTCGCATTGGGACAGGGTCCGACTCACCCCTCCACTTT
V gene: TRBV30
J gene: TRBJ1-6
D gene: TRBD1
clone size: once

CDR3 protein: CASRMDYNEQFF
CDR3 DNA: TGCGCCAGTAGGATGGACTACAATGAGCAGTTCTTC
V gene: TRBV10-2
J gene: TRBJ2-1
D gene: .
clone size: .

CDR3 protein: CASSLFLYQPQHF
CDR3 DNA: TGTGCCAGCAGTTTATTCCTATATCAGCCCCAGCATTTT
V gene: TRBV28
J gene: TRBJ1-5
D gene: .
clone size: .

CDR3 protein: CASSPYGTGGNQPQHF
CDR3 DNA: TGTGCCAGCTCACCATACGGTACAGGGGGAAATCAGCCCCAGCATTTT
V gene: TRBV18
J gene: TRBJ1-5
D gene: TRBD1
clone size: .

CDR3 protein: CASSFVLAGNEQFF
CDR3 DNA: TGTGCCAGCAGCTTCGTTCTAGCGGGGAATGAGCAGTTCTTC
V gene: TRBV11-2
J gene: TRBJ2-1
D gene: TRBD2
clone size: .

CDR3 protein: CASSPLWGVRTGELFF
CDR3 DNA: TGTGCCAGCAGTCCCTTGTGGGGGGTTCGCACCGGGGAGCTGTTTTTT
V gene: TRBV2
J gene: TRBJ2-2
D gene: .
clone size: .

CDR3 protein: CASRFTYEQYF
CDR3 DNA: TGTGCCAGCAGATTTACCTACGAGCAGTACTTC
V gene: TRBV6-5
J gene: TRBJ2-7
D gene: .
clone size: .

CDR3 protein: CASSSFDRNTEAFF
CDR3 DNA: TGTGCCAGCAGCTCCTTCGACAGGAACACTGAAGCTTTCTTT
V gene: TRBV11-2
J gene: TRBJ1-1
D gene: .
clone size: few

CDR3 protein: CSVGQGVSSYEQYF
CDR3 DNA: TGCAGCGTTGGTCAGGGGGTGAGCTCCTACGAGCAGTACTTC
V gene: TRBV29-1
J gene: TRBJ2-7
D gene: TRBD1
clone size: .

CDR3 protein: CASSFSNTEAFF
CDR3 DNA: TGTGCCAGCAGCTTCTCAAACACTGAAGCTTTCTTT
V gene: TRBV7-8
J gene: TRBJ1-1
D gene: .
clone size: few

CDR3 protein: CASSRTGVKNIQYF
CDR3 DNA: TGTGCCAGCAGCCGGACAGGGGTCAAAAACATTCAGTACTTC
V gene: TRBV6-6
J gene: TRBJ2-4
D gene: TRBD1
clone size: .

CDR3 protein: CASSLGGTGEREQFF
CDR3 DNA: TGTGCCAGCAGCTTGGGCGGGACAGGGGAACGTGAGCAGTTCTTC
V gene: TRBV5-6
J gene: TRBJ2-1
D gene: TRBD1
clone size: .

CDR3 protein: CASSSSGMVETQYF
CDR3 DNA: TGTGCCAGCAGCTCTAGCGGGATGGTGGAGACCCAGTACTTC
V gene: TRBV11-2
J gene: TRBJ2-5
D gene: TRBD2
clone size: few

CDR3 protein: CASSGGDLLNTEAFF
CDR3 DNA: TGTGCCAGCAGCGGGGGGGACCTCCTGAACACTGAAGCTTTCTTT
V gene: TRBV9
J gene: TRBJ1-1
D gene: .
clone size: .

CDR3 protein: CSAWHQETQYF
CDR3 DNA: TGCAGTGCTTGGCACCAAGAGACCCAGTACTTC
V gene: TRBV20-1
J gene: TRBJ2-5
D gene: .
clone size: .

CDR3 protein: CASSIGRAFSSTDTQYF
CDR3 DNA: TGTGCCAGTAGTATAGGAAGGGCTTTTTCTAGCACAGATACGCAGTATTTT
V gene: TRBV19
J gene: TRBJ2-3
D gene: .
clone size: once

CDR3 protein: CAISTGTGGTDTQYF
CDR3 DNA: TGTGCCATCAGCACCGGGACAGGGGGCACAGATACGCAGTATTTT
V gene: TRBV10-3
J gene: TRBJ2-3
D gene: TRBD1
clone size: once

CDR3 protein: CASVSGQGRTQYF
CDR3 DNA: TGTGCAAGCGTGTCGGGGCAGGGGAGGACCCAGTACTTC
V gene: TRBV6-5
J gene: TRBJ2-5
D gene: .
clone size: .

CDR3 protein: CASSIIGGGEKLFF
CDR3 DNA: TGTGCCAGCAGTATCATAGGGGGGGGTGAAAAACTGTTTTTT
V gene: TRBV6-1
J gene: TRBJ1-4
D gene: .
clone size: .

CDR3 protein: CASSLAGGTNEQFF
CDR3 DNA: TGCGCCAGCAGCTTGGCGGGCGGAACCAATGAGCAGTTCTTC
V gene: TRBV5-1
J gene: TRBJ2-1
D gene: .
clone size: once

CDR3 protein: CASSGQPGPRTYNEQFF
CDR3 DNA: TGTGCCAGCAGTGGGCAACCGGGACCACGAACCTACAATGAGCAGTTCTTC
V gene: TRBV2
J gene: TRBJ2-1
D gene: .
clone size: .

CDR3 protein: CASSQVGTGLRTEAFF
CDR3 DNA: TGTGCCAGCAGCCAAGTGGGTACGGGGTTGCGCACTGAAGCTTTCTTT
V gene: TRBV14
J gene: TRBJ1-1
D gene: .
clone size: .

CDR3 protein: CASRLDGGTARLREKLFF
CDR3 DNA: TGTGCCAGCAGATTAGATGGTGGGACGGCGAGACTTAGGGAAAAACTGTTTTTT
V gene: TRBV7-2
J gene: TRBJ1-4
D gene: .
clone size: .

CDR3 protein: CASSLRPAGETQYF
CDR3 DNA: TGTGCCAGCAGCTTACGTCCGGCGGGGGAGACCCAGTACTTC
V gene: TRBV6-5
J gene: TRBJ2-5
D gene: .
clone size: .

CDR3 protein: CASSRQVRGSHYEQYF
CDR3 DNA: TGTGCCAGCAGCCGCCAAGTTCGCGGGAGTCACTACGAGCAGTACTTC
V gene: TRBV11-2
J gene: TRBJ2-7
D gene: TRBD2
clone size: .

CDR3 protein: CSVVARRGVTGNTIYF
CDR3 DNA: TGCAGCGTTGTGGCCCGGAGGGGTGTTACTGGAAACACCATATATTTT
V gene: TRBV29-1
J gene: TRBJ1-3
D gene: .
clone size: few

CDR3 protein: CASSLGRGIGYGYTF
CDR3 DNA: TGTGCCAGCAGCTTAGGGCGGGGAATCGGCTATGGCTACACCTTC
V gene: TRBV7-9
J gene: TRBJ1-2
D gene: .
clone size: .

CDR3 protein: CASSVGISYEQYF
CDR3 DNA: TGTGCCAGCAGTGTCGGGATTTCCTACGAGCAGTACTTC
V gene: TRBV6-1
J gene: TRBJ2-7
D gene: .
clone size: .

CDR3 protein: CASSVAGGQETQYF
CDR3 DNA: TGTGCCAGCAGCGTAGCTGGGGGCCAGGAGACCCAGTACTTC
V gene: TRBV9
J gene: TRBJ2-5
D gene: .
clone size: .

CDR3 protein: CASSYFSGNGQETQYF
CDR3 DNA: TGTGCCAGCAGTTACTTCTCAGGGAATGGACAAGAGACCCAGTACTTC
V gene: TRBV6-6
J gene: TRBJ2-5
D gene: .
clone size: .

CDR3 protein: CASSDPARGVEFF
CDR3 DNA: TGTGCCAGCAGTGACCCCGCTAGGGGTGTGGAGTTCTTC
V gene: TRBV28
J gene: TRBJ2-1
D gene: .
clone size: .

CDR3 protein: CASSLRGGLPETQYF
CDR3 DNA: TGTGCCAGCAGCCTTCGGGGAGGCCTCCCGGAGACCCAGTACTTC
V gene: TRBV28
J gene: TRBJ2-5
D gene: .
clone size: .

CDR3 protein: CASSVPSGRGGETQYF
CDR3 DNA: TGTGCCAGCAGCGTCCCTAGCGGGAGGGGCGGAGAGACCCAGTACTTC
V gene: TRBV7-9
J gene: TRBJ2-5
D gene: TRBD2
clone size: .

CDR3 protein: CASSPGGQGLEKLFF
CDR3 DNA: TGTGCCAGCAGCCCGGGGGGACAGGGGTTGGAAAAACTGTTTTTT
V gene: TRBV28
J gene: TRBJ1-4
D gene: TRBD1
clone size: .

CDR3 protein: CASSLDGTESYGYTF
CDR3 DNA: TGTGCCAGCAGCTTGGACGGGACAGAAAGCTATGGCTACACCTTC
V gene: TRBV4-2
J gene: TRBJ1-2
D gene: TRBD1
clone size: .

CDR3 protein: CASRAGQGITGELFF
CDR3 DNA: TGTGCCAGCAGGGCTGGACAGGGCATCACCGGGGAGCTGTTTTTT
V gene: TRBV2
J gene: TRBJ2-2
D gene: TRBD1
clone size: .

CDR3 protein: CASGQGRAGNTIYF
CDR3 DNA: TGTGCCAGTGGACAGGGACGCGCTGGAAACACCATATATTTT
V gene: TRBV19
J gene: TRBJ1-3
D gene: TRBD1
clone size: .

CDR3 protein: CASSNDRRSYGYTF
CDR3 DNA: TGTGCCAGCAGTAACGACAGGCGATCCTATGGCTACACCTTC
V gene: TRBV2
J gene: TRBJ1-2
D gene: .
clone size: .

CDR3 protein: CAWSRDRATTGANVLTF
CDR3 DNA: TGTGCCTGGAGCAGGGACAGGGCCACCACTGGGGCCAACGTCCTGACTTTC
V gene: TRBV30
J gene: TRBJ2-6
D gene: TRBD1
clone size: .

CDR3 protein: CASSYSASGNNEQFF
CDR3 DNA: TGTGCCAGCAGTTACTCGGCTAGCGGGAATAATGAGCAGTTCTTC
V gene: TRBV6-5
J gene: TRBJ2-1
D gene: TRBD2
clone size: .

CDR3 protein: CASSMEIQVSEQYF
CDR3 DNA: TGCGCCAGCAGCATGGAAATACAGGTTTCGGAGCAGTACTTC
V gene: TRBV5-1
J gene: TRBJ2-7
D gene: .
clone size: .

CDR3 protein: CASSQDWNQETQYF
CDR3 DNA: TGCGCCAGCAGCCAAGATTGGAACCAAGAGACCCAGTACTTC
V gene: TRBV4-1
J gene: TRBJ2-5
D gene: .
clone size: .

CDR3 protein: CASSHYGQGASYGYTF
CDR3 DNA: TGCGCCAGCAGCCACTACGGACAGGGGGCGTCCTATGGCTACACCTTC
V gene: TRBV4-3
J gene: TRBJ1-2
D gene: TRBD1
clone size: few

CDR3 protein: CASSARTGGYQSTGELFF
CDR3 DNA: TGTGCCAGCAGCGCGCGGACAGGGGGCTATCAGAGCACCGGGGAGCTGTTTTTT
V gene: TRBV9
J gene: TRBJ2-2
D gene: TRBD1
clone size: .

CDR3 protein: CASSLSTDTQYF
CDR3 DNA: TGTGCCAGCAGCCTAAGCACAGATACGCAGTATTTT
V gene: TRBV7-9
J gene: TRBJ2-3
D gene: .
clone size: .